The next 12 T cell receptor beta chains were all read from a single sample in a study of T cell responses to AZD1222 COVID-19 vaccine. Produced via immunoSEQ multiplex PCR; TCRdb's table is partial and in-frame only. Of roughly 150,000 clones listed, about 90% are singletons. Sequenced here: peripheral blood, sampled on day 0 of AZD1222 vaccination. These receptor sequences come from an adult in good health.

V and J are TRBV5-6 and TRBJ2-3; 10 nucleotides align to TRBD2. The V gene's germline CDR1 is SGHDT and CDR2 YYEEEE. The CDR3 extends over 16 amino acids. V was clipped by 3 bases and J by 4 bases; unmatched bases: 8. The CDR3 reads CASSSLLAGRSDTQYF. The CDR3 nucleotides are TGTGCCAGCAGCTCGCTACTAGCGGGACGGTCAGATACGCAGTATTTT.

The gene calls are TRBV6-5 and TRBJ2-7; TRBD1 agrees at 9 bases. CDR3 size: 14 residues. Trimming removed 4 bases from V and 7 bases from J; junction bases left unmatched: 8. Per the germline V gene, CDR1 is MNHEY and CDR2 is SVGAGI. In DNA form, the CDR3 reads TGTGCCAGCAGTTCCTGGGACAGGGCAGGGGAGCAGTACTTC. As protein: CASSSWDRAGEQYF.

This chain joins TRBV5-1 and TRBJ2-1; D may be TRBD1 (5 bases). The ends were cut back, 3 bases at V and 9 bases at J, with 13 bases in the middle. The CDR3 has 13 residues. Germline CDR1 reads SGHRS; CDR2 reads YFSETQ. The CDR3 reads CASSWTKDREQFF. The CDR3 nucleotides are TGCGCCAGCAGCTGGACAAAGGATCGTGAGCAGTTCTTC.

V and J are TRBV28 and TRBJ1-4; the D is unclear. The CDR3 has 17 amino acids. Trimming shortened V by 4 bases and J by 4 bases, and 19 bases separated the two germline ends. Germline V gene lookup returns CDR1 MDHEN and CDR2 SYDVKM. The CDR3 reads CASSSINPVFGNEKLFF. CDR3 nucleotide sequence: TGTGCCAGCAGTTCGATTAATCCGGTCTTTGGTAATGAAAAACTGTTTTTT.

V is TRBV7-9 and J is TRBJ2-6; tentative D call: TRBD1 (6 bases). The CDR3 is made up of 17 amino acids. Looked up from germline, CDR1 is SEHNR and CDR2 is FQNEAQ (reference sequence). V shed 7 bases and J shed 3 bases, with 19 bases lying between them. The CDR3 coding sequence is TGTGCCAGCACTATTAGTGTAGGGGGACATGGGGCCAACGTCCTGACTTTC. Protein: CASTISVGGHGANVLTF.

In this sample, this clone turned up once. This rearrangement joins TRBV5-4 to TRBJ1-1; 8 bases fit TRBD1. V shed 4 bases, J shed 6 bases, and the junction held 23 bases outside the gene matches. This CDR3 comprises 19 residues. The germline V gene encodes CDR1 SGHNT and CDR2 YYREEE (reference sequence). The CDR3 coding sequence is TGTGCCAGCAGCGCATCACTAACGAAGGGTTCAGGGGGCGAGGCTGAAGCTTTCTTT. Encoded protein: CASSASLTKGSGGEAEAFF.

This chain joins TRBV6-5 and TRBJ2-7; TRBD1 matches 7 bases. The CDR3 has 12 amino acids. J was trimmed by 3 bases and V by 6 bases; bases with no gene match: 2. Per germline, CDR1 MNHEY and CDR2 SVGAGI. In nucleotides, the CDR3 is TGTGCCAGCAGCCGGGACAGCTACGAGCAGTACTTC. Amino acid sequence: CASSRDSYEQYF.

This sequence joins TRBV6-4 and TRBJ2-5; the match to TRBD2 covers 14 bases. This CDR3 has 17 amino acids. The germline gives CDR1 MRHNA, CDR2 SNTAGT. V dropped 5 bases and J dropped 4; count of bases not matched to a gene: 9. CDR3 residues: CASSRLAGGQIGETQYF. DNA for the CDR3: TGTGCCAGCAGTAGACTAGCGGGAGGGCAGATCGGAGAGACCCAGTACTTC.

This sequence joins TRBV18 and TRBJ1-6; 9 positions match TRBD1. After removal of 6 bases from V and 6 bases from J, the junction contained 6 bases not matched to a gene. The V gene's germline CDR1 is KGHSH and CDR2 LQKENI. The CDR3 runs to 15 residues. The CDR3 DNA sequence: TGTGCCAGCTCGATGGGGACAGGGAGTAATTCACCCCTCCACTTT. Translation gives CASSMGTGSNSPLHF.

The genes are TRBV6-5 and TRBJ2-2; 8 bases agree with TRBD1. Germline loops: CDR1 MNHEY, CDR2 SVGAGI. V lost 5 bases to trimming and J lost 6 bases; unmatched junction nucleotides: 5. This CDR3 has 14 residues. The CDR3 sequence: CASSPDRGPGELFF. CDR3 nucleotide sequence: TGTGCCAGCAGTCCTGACAGGGGCCCCGGGGAGCTGTTTTTT.

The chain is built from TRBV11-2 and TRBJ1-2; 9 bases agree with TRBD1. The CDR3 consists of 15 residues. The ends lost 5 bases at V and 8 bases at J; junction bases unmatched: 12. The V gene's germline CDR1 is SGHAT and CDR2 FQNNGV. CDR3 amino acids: CASSLGTGSAEGYTF. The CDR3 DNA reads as TGTGCCAGCAGCCTAGGGACAGGGAGCGCCGAGGGCTACACCTTC.

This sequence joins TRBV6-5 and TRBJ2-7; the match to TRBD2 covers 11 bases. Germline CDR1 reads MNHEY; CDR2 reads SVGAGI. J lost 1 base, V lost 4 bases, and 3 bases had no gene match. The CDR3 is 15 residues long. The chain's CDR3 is CASSLAGGPSYEQYF. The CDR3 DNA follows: TGTGCCAGCAGTTTAGCGGGAGGGCCGTCCTACGAGCAGTACTTC.